The 21 T cell receptor beta chains below were found in one sample sequenced in a study of CD8 T cells in Susac syndrome. A quantity of about 0.5 to 1 ug RNA underwent reverse transcription using random hexamers. TCRdb reanalysed the immunoSEQ multiplex PCR reads using MiXCR and keeps one entry per CDR3 protein. The sample has some 96,000 distinct CDR3 sequences; roughly 96% are singletons. Sequencing input: CD8+ T cells from PBMCs. The receptors derive from a human donor with Susac syndrome.

V is TRBV10-2 and J is TRBJ2-5; perhaps TRBD2 as D (5 bases). Trimming stripped 0 bases from V and 4 bases from J, with 9 bases between. CDR3 length: 14 amino acids. Germline loops: CDR1 WSHSY, CDR2 SAAADI. In DNA, the CDR3 is TGCGCCAGCAGTGAGTCGACTCGGGGAGAGACCCAGTACTTC. Protein sequence: CASSESTRGETQYF.

This chain joins TRBV24-1 and TRBJ2-1, with 14 bases fitting TRBD2. This CDR3 spans 15 amino acids. Per germline, CDR1 KGHDR and CDR2 SFDVKD. V dropped 4 bases and J dropped 8; count of bases not matched to a gene: 3. CDR3 sequence: CATSEPGLAGDEQFF. The CDR3 DNA is TGTGCCACCAGTGAACCGGGACTAGCGGGAGATGAGCAGTTCTTC.

This sequence joins TRBV5-6 and TRBJ2-7, with a tentative D call TRBD2 (5 bases). V lost 2 bases, J lost 5 bases, and 14 bases lay in between. This CDR3 is 14 amino acids long. Germline assignment: CDR1 SGHDT and CDR2 YYEEEE. CDR3 amino acids: CASSFAVSVDEQYF. The CDR3 region has the DNA TGTGCCAGCAGCTTTGCAGTTAGCGTGGACGAGCAGTACTTC.

This chain links TRBV12-3 or TRBV12-4 with TRBJ1-2; tentatively, D is TRBD1 (5 bases). The V and J ends lost 4 bases and 8 bases respectively, with 14 bases between them. The CDR3 covers 13 residues. The CDR3 nucleotides read TGTGCCAGCAGTTCCGGACATTCTAGAGGCTACACCTTC. Translated: CASSSGHSRGYTF.

The V and J genes are TRBV29-1 and TRBJ1-2; D possibly corresponds to TRBD1 (5 bases). The germline CDR1 and CDR2 sequences are SQVTM and ANQGSEA. V lost 7 bases, J lost 1 base, and 10 bases lay in between. This CDR3 spans 12 amino acids. DNA for the CDR3: TGCAGCGCCGAAGGGGATAACTATGGCTACACCTTC. Amino acid sequence: CSAEGDNYGYTF.

The V gene is TRBV13, the J gene TRBJ2-3; D possibly corresponds to TRBD1 (6 bases). The germline V gene encodes CDR1 PRHDT and CDR2 FYEKMQ (reference sequence). The CDR3 runs to 14 residues. Trimming shortened V by 0 bases and J by 4 bases, and 8 bases separated the two germline ends. The CDR3 region is CASSLGQGPDTQYF. CDR3 coding DNA: TGTGCCAGCAGCTTAGGACAGGGCCCAGATACGCAGTATTTT.

The chain uses TRBV29-1 and TRBJ2-7; D is undetermined. The V end lost 4 bases, the J end lost 5 bases, and 6 bases lay between the germline ends. In germline, CDR1 is SQVTM, CDR2 ANQGSEA. There are 10 residues in the CDR3. The CDR3 bases are TGCAGCGTTGGGTCTAACGAGCAGTACTTC. Residues: CSVGSNEQYF.

V is TRBV7-9 and J is TRBJ1-1; D uncertain. Looked up from germline, CDR1 is SEHNR and CDR2 is FQNEAQ (reference sequence). V was cut by 2 bases and J by 1 base, with 8 bases left in between. This CDR3 is 14 amino acids long. The CDR3 sequence is CASSLPAENTEAFF. CDR3 bases: TGTGCCAGCAGCTTACCCGCGGAGAACACTGAAGCTTTCTTT.

This chain uses TRBV20-1 with TRBJ1-2; 8 positions agree with TRBD1. The V gene's germline CDR1 is DFQATT and CDR2 SNEGSKA (reference sequence). The V and J ends lost 2 bases and 6 bases, in that order; junction bases with no gene match: 5. This CDR3 spans 13 amino acids. The CDR3 is CSARQGATNGYTF. In nucleotides, the CDR3 is TGCAGTGCTAGACAGGGGGCGACGAATGGCTACACCTTC.

The chain recombines TRBV12-3 or TRBV12-4 with TRBJ1-5, with D possibly being TRBD1 (5 bases). Trimming cost V 5 bases and J 0 bases, with 11 bases left between them. The CDR3 loop spans 15 amino acids. Here the CDR3 reads CASSPGTVSNQPQHF. The CDR3 DNA is TGTGCCAGCAGTCCCGGGACGGTTAGCAATCAGCCCCAGCATTTT.

The chain combines TRBV25-1 with TRBJ2-2; 9 bases are shared with TRBD1. After removal of 8 bases from V and 4 bases from J, the junction contained 11 bases not matched to a gene. Germline lookup yields CDR1 MGHDK and CDR2 SYGVNS. There are 16 residues in the CDR3. The CDR3, as DNA: TGTGCCAGCCGTCCCCAATGGACAGGGGCCACCGGGGAGCTGTTTTTT. Translated, it gives CASRPQWTGATGELFF.

This clonotype has only one observation. This chain links TRBV5-1 with TRBJ1-4; no firm D call. Trimming cost V 1 base and J 10 bases, with 11 bases left between them. This CDR3 region has 13 residues. Germline CDR1 and CDR2: SGHRS and YFSETQ. The CDR3 DNA reads TGCGCCAGCAGCTTGAAGGACGAGGGAAAACTGTTTTTT. Encoded protein: CASSLKDEGKLFF.

The chain links TRBV5-6 to TRBJ1-5, with D tentatively TRBD1 (5 bases). CDR1 and CDR2 (germline): SGHDT, YYEEEE. Deletions cut 4 bases from V and 0 bases from J, with 17 bases between. The CDR3 has 17 amino acids. CDR3 sequence reads: CASSLFETENSNQPQHF. The CDR3 region has the DNA TGTGCCAGCAGCCTATTCGAGACAGAGAATAGCAATCAGCCCCAGCATTTT.

The V call is TRBV20-1, the J call TRBJ2-7, with D possibly TRBD2 on 6 matching bases. The CDR3 totals 12 residues. CDR1 DFQATT and CDR2 SNEGSKA come from the germline V gene (reference sequence). Between the trimmed V and J ends, which lost 6 bases and 2 bases, there was a span of 11 bases. CDR3 coding DNA: TGCAGTGCCCGGGGCGGGGCCTACGAGCAGTACTTC. It codes for CSARGGAYEQYF.

The genes are TRBV20-1 and TRBJ2-5, with D possibly matching TRBD2 (5 bases). Trimming cost V 0 bases and J 1 base, with 15 bases left between them. The CDR3 spans 16 residues. Germline V gives CDR1 DFQATT, CDR2 SNEGSKA (reference sequence). CDR3 nucleotides: TGCAGTGCTAGAGATTGGCGGACGGCGGGCCAAGAGACCCAGTACTTC. It codes for CSARDWRTAGQETQYF.

Only one count was recorded for this clonotype. This rearrangement joins TRBV5-6 to TRBJ1-1; D gene unclear. V shed 1 base and J shed 0 bases, with 10 bases lying between them. Germline V gene data show CDR1 as SGHDT and CDR2 as YYEEEE. CDR3 size: 15 residues. In DNA form, the CDR3 reads TGTGCCAGCAGCTTGTGGGCGGCAGTGAACACTGAAGCTTTCTTT. It translates to CASSLWAAVNTEAFF.

The chain is built from TRBV24-1 and TRBJ2-3, with a weak D call TRBD1 (6 bases). Germline loops: CDR1 KGHDR, CDR2 SFDVKD. The CDR3 covers 14 residues. Trimming took 4 bases from V and 2 from J, leaving 9 bases between them. For the CDR3, the DNA is TGTGCCACCAGTGAGAGGGGGATCACAGATACGCAGTATTTT. Its translation: CATSERGITDTQYF.

This clonotype was picked up one time. This chain uses TRBV18 with TRBJ2-1, with a tentative D call TRBD2 (6 bases). The CDR3 has 14 residues. V was trimmed by 3 bases and J by 8 bases, leaving 14 bases between them. CDR1 KGHSH and CDR2 LQKENI come from the germline V gene. CDR3 bases: TGTGCCAGCTCACCGGGAGGCCGCCGAGATGAGCAGTTCTTC. Residues: CASSPGGRRDEQFF.

This clonotype has only one observation. V is TRBV27 and J is TRBJ1-1; no reliable D call. CDR3 length: 14 amino acids. V lost 2 bases, J lost 4 bases, and 11 bases lay in between. The germline V gene has CDR1 MNHEY and CDR2 SMNVEV (reference sequence). The CDR3 sequence: CASSLDKLATEAFF. The DNA for the CDR3 is TGTGCCAGCAGTTTAGACAAACTGGCCACTGAAGCTTTCTTT.

The chain joins TRBV14 to TRBJ2-3; D is ambiguous. The germline V and J ends were trimmed by 0 bases and 4 bases, with 5 bases remaining between them. The CDR3 covers 13 residues. Germline lookup yields CDR1 SGHDN and CDR2 FVKESK. CDR3 residues: CASSQELSDTQYF. The CDR3 DNA is TGTGCCAGCAGCCAAGAGTTGTCAGATACGCAGTATTTT.

J is TRBJ2-7 and V is TRBV3-1; no definite D call. The CDR3 is 14 amino acids. V was shortened by 4 bases and J by 0 bases, with 10 bases between the two germline ends. Germline loops: CDR1 LGHDT, CDR2 YNNKEL (reference sequence). The CDR3 is CASSRPSNSYEQYF. DNA of the CDR3: TGTGCCAGCAGCCGACCCAGCAACTCCTACGAGCAGTACTTC.